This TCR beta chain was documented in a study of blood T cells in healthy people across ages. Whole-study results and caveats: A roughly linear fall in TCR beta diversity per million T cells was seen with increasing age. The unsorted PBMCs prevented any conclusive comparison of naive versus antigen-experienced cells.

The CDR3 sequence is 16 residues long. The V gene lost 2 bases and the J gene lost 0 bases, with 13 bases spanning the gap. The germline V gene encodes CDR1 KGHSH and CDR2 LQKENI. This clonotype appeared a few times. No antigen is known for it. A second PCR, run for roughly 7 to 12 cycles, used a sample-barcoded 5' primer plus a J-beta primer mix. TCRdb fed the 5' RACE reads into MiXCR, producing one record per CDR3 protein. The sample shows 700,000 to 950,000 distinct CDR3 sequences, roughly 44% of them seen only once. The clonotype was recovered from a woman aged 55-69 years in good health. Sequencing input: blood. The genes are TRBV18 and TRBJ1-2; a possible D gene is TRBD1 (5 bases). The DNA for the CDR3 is TGTGCCAGCTCACCATCGCAGGGCCGAGCTAACTATGGCTACACCTTC. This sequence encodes CASSPSQGRANYGYTF.